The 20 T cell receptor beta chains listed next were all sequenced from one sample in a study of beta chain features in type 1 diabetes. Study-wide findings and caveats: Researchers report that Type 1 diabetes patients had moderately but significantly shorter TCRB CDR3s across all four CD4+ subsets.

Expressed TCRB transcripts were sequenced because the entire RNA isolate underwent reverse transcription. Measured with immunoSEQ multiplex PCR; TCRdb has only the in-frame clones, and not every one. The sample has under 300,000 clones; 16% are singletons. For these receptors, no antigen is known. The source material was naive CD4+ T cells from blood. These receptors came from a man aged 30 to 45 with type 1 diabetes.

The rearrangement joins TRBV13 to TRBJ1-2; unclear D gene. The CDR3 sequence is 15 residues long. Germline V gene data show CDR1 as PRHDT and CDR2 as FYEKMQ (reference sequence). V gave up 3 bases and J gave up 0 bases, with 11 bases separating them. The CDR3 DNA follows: TGTGCCAGCAGCTTTTACCAGCGTGCTAACTATGGCTACACCTTC. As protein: CASSFYQRANYGYTF.

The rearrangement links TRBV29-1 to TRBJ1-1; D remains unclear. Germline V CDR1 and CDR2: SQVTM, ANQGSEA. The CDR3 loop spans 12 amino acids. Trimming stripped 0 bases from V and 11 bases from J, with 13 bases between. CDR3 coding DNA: TGCAGCGTTGAAGAAAGGAGAAGAGCGGCTTTCTTT. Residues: CSVEERRRAAFF.

The CDR3 loop is CASSPGLDQDTQYF. The CDR3 DNA reads as TGTGCCAGCTCACCTGGCCTCGACCAAGATACGCAGTATTTT. The chain is built from TRBV18 and TRBJ2-3; the D is unclear. CDR1 and CDR2 from the germline V gene are KGHSH and LQKENI. This CDR3 is 14 amino acids long. Trimming took off 3 bases at V and 5 bases at J, with 12 bases between the two ends. The full variable domain, rest sourced from reference TRBV18 and TRBJ2-3, is NAGVMQNPRHLVRRRGQEARLRCSPMKGHSHVYWYRQLPEEGLKFMVYLQKENIIDESGMPKERFSAEFPKEGPSILRIQQVVRGDSAAYFCASSPGLDQDTQYFGPGTRLTVL.

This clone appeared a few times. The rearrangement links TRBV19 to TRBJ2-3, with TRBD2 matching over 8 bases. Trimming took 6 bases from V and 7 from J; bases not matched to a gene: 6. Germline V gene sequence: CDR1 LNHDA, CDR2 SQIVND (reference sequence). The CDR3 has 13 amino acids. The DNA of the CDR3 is TGTGCCAGTAGATCGAGCGGGAGTAATACGCAGTATTTT. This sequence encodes CASRSSGSNTQYF.

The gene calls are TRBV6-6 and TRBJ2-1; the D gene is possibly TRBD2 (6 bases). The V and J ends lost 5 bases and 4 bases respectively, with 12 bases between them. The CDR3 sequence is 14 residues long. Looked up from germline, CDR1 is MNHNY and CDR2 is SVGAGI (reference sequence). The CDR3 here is CASSLGTQYNEQFF. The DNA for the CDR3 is TGTGCCAGCAGTCTCGGGACTCAATACAATGAGCAGTTCTTC.

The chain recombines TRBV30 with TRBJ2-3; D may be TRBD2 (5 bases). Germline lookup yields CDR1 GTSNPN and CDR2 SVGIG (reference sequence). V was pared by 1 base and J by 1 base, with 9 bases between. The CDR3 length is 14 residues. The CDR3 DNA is TGTGCCTGGAGTGGGCCAGCGGGCACAGATACGCAGTATTTT. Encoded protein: CAWSGPAGTDTQYF.

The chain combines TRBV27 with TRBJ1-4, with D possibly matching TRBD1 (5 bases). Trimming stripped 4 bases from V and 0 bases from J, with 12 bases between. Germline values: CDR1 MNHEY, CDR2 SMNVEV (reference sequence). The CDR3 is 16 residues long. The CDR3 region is CASSSRGRATNEKLFF. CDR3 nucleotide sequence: TGTGCCAGCAGTTCCCGTGGCAGGGCAACTAATGAAAAACTGTTTTTT.

Here the CDR3 reads CASSFGQGIDTQYF. The CDR3 DNA is TGTGCCAGCAGCTTCGGACAGGGTATCGATACGCAGTATTTT. V usage is TRBV7-9 and J usage is TRBJ2-3, with 8 bases aligning to TRBD1. V shed 3 bases, J shed 6 bases, and the junction held 5 bases outside the gene matches. Germline-derived CDR1 and CDR2 are SEHNR and FQNEAQ (reference sequence). The CDR3 spans 14 residues.

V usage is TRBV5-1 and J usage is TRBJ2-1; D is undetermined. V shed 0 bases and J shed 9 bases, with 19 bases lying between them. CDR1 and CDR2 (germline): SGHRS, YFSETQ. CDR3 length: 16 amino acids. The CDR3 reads CASSLDFGRLRGEQFF. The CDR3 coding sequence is TGCGCCAGCAGCTTGGATTTCGGACGGCTTAGAGGTGAGCAGTTCTTC.

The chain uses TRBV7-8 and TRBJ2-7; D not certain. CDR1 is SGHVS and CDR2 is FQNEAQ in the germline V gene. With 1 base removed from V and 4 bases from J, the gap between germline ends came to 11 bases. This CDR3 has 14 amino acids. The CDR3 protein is CASSLVEGYYEQYF. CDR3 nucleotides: TGTGCCAGCAGCTTAGTAGAAGGGTATTACGAGCAGTACTTC.

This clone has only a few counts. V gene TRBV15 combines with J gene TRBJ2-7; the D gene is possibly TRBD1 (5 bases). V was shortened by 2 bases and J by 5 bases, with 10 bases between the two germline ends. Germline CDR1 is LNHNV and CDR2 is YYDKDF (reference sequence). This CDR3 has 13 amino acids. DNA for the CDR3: TGTGCCACCAGCAGACAGGGATCCCACGAGCAGTACTTC. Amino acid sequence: CATSRQGSHEQYF.

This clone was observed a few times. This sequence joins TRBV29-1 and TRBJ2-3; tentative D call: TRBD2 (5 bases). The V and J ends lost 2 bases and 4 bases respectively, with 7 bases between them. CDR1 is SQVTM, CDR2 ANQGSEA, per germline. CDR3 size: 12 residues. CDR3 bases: TGCAGCGTTGAATCCGGGGCAGATACGCAGTATTTT. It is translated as CSVESGADTQYF.

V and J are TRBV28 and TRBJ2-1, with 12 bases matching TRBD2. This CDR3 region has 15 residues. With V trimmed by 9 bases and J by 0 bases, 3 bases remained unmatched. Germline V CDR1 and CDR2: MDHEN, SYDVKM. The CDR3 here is CASWTSGDSYNEQFF. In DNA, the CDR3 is TGTGCCAGTTGGACTAGCGGGGACTCCTACAATGAGCAGTTCTTC.

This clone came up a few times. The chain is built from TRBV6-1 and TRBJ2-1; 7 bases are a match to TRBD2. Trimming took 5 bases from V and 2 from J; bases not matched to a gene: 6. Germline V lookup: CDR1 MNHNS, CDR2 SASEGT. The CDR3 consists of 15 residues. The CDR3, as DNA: TGTGCCAGCAGTATGAGGGAGGGCCCCTACAATGAGCAGTTCTTC. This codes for CASSMREGPYNEQFF.

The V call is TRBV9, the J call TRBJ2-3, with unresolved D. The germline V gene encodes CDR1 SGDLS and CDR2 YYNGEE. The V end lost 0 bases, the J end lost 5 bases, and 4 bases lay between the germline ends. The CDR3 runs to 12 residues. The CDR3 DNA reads TGTGCCAGCAGCGTAGCTCAAGATACGCAGTATTTT. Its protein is CASSVAQDTQYF. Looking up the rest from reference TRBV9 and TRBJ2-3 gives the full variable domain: DSGVTQTPKHLITATGQRVTLRCSPRSGDLSVYWYQQSLDQGLQFLIQYYNGEERAKGNILERFSAQQFPDLHSELNLSSLELGDSALYFCASSVAQDTQYFGPGTRLTVL.

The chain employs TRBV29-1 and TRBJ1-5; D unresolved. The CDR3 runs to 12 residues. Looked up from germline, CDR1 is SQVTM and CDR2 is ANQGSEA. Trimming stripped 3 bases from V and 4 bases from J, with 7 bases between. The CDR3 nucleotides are TGCAGCGTTGAGGAAGCGAATCAGCCCCAGCATTTT. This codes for CSVEEANQPQHF.

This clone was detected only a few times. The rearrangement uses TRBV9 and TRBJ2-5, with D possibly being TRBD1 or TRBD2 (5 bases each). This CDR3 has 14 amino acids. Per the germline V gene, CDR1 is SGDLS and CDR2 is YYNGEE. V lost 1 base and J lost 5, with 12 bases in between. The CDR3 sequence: CASSVLGRDETQYF. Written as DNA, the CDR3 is TGTGCCAGCAGCGTATTGGGTCGGGACGAGACCCAGTACTTC.

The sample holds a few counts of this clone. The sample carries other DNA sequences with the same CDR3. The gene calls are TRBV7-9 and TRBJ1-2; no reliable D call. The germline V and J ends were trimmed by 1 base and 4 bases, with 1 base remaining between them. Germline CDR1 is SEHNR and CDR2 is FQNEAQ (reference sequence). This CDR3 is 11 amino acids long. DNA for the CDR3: TGTGCCAGCAGCTTAGTCTATGGCTACACCTTC. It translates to CASSLVYGYTF.

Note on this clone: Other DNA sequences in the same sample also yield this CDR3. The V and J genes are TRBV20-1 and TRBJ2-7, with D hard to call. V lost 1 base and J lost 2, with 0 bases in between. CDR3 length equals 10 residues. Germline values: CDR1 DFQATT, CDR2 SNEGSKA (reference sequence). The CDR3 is CSARAYEQYF. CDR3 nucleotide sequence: TGCAGTGCTAGAGCCTACGAGCAGTACTTC.

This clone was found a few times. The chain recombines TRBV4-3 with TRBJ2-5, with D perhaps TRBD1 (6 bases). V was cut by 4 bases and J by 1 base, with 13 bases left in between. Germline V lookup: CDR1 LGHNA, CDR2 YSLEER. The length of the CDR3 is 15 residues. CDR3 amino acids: CASSRNRAPQETQYF. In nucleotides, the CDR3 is TGCGCCAGCAGCCGGAACAGGGCGCCCCAAGAGACCCAGTACTTC.